Listed below are T cell receptor beta chains from one sample, sequenced in a study of ipilimumab plus nivolumab after autologous stem cell transplantation. The repertoire was sequenced with immunoSEQ multiplex PCR; TCRdb's copy has only in-frame clones and lacks some. The sample consists of about 43,000 clones, roughly 88% of them appearing once. Sequencing was performed on PBMCs, taken in a trial of ipilimumab plus nivolumab as post-transplant consolidation. These receptors all stem from a male donor with multiple myeloma. Each CDR3 is given with its conserved first and last residue. A D gene is named only where the DNA matches it firmly. The size of a clone is reported for some rows only, either as once, few or many, or as a class for expanded clones.

NA | TRBJ2-1 | NA | TRBV27 | TGTGCCAGCAGTTTATCGAGAACATACAATGAGCAGTTCTTC | CASSLSRTYNEQFF
NA | TRBJ2-6 | NA | TRBV7-3 | TGTGCCAGCAGCTTAAGGCAGGGTGCTGGGGCCAACGTCCTGACTTTC | CASSLRQGAGANVLTF
NA | TRBJ1-2 | NA | TRBV19 | TGTGCCAGTAGTATTGCGGGGGGCCTAGATGGCTACACCTTC | CASSIAGGLDGYTF
NA | TRBJ1-1 | NA | TRBV6-1 | TGTGCCAGCAGTGAAGTTGAGCTGAACACTGAAGCTTTCTTT | CASSEVELNTEAFF
NA | TRBJ1-2 | NA | TRBV6-5 | TGTGCCAGCAGTTACCAGTCCCCGGGAGAAGGGGGCTACACCTTC | CASSYQSPGEGGYTF
NA | TRBJ1-3 | few | TRBV18 | TGTGCCAGCTCACCCGTACAGGACTCTGGAAACACCATATATTTT | CASSPVQDSGNTIYF
NA | TRBJ1-3 | NA | TRBV4-3 | TGCGCCAGCAGCCAAGATCCCAGCTCTGGAAACACCATATATTTT | CASSQDPSSGNTIYF
NA | TRBJ2-7 | few | TRBV7-2 | TGTGCCAGCAGCAGGGGGGGAGCCGGGGCCTACGAGCAGTACTTC | CASSRGGAGAYEQYF
TRBD2 | TRBJ2-5 | NA | TRBV9 | TGTGCCAGCAGCGTGAGGGAGCGGGGCCGGACCCAGTACTTC | CASSVRERGRTQYF
NA | TRBJ2-7 | NA | TRBV27 | TGTGCCAGCAGTTTTCAGGGGCCATACGAGCAGTACTTC | CASSFQGPYEQYF
NA | TRBJ2-1 | NA | TRBV11-3 | TGTGCCAGCAGCCCCGAGGGAGGGGGGAGCTACAATGAGCAGTTCTTC | CASSPEGGGSYNEQFF
NA | TRBJ2-1 | NA | TRBV6-6 | TGTGCCAGCAGTTACTCTATGGACAATGAGCAGTTCTTC | CASSYSMDNEQFF
NA | TRBJ2-3 | NA | TRBV28 | TGTGCCAGCAGCTCTCTCGAAGATACGCAGTATTTT | CASSSLEDTQYF
TRBD1 | TRBJ2-2 | NA | TRBV7-3 | TGTGCCAGCGGGACAGGGGAAGGCACCGGGGAGCTGTTTTTT | CASGTGEGTGELFF
NA | TRBJ2-5 | NA | TRBV28 | TGTGCCAGCAGTTTGTATACAGGAGAGACCCAGTACTTC | CASSLYTGETQYF
NA | TRBJ1-6 | NA | TRBV4-2 | TGTGCCAGCAGCCTCAACCGGGGAGATAATTCACCCCTCCACTTT | CASSLNRGDNSPLHF
NA | TRBJ2-3 | NA | TRBV11-2 | TGTGCCAGCAGTTTAAATTCCGGGCCTAGATTTATCGATACGCAGTATTTT | CASSLNSGPRFIDTQYF
TRBD2 | TRBJ2-1 | NA | TRBV4-2 | TGTGCCAGCAGCCAAGAAGTCGGGGGGGTGGGATACAATGAGCAGTTCTTC | CASSQEVGGVGYNEQFF
NA | TRBJ2-3 | NA | TRBV19 | TGTGCCAGTAGTAGGGGGAGTTTTAGCACAGATACGCAGTATTTT | CASSRGSFSTDTQYF
NA | TRBJ2-5 | NA | TRBV28 | TGTGCCAGCAGTCCCCCCGAGTACCAAGAGACCCAGTACTTC | CASSPPEYQETQYF
NA | TRBJ2-5 | NA | TRBV5-1 | TGCGCCAGCAGCCGGGAGAGTCAAGAGACCCAGTACTTC | CASSRESQETQYF
NA | TRBJ1-6 | NA | TRBV7-3 | TGTGCCAGCAGCTTGTCGGGACTCCCTAATTCACCCCTCCACTTT | CASSLSGLPNSPLHF
TRBD2 | TRBJ2-1 | NA | TRBV6-1 | TGTGCCAGCAGTGAAACAGGGCCCGGGACTAGCGGGAGCCATGAGCAGTTCTTC | CASSETGPGTSGSHEQFF
NA | TRBJ2-4 | NA | TRBV5-1 | TGCGCCAGCAGCCCACCGGGGTATTCCAACATTCAGTACTTC | CASSPPGYSNIQYF
TRBD1 | TRBJ2-5 | NA | TRBV4-3 | TGCGCCAGCAGCCAAGGGGGGGACAGGGGCGGCCCCCGGGAGACCCAGTACTTC | CASSQGGDRGGPRETQYF
NA | TRBJ1-5 | NA | TRBV2 | TGTGCCAGCAGCGGGGAGGGGAATCAGCCCCAGCATTTT | CASSGEGNQPQHF
TRBD2 | TRBJ2-5 | NA | TRBV28 | TGTGCCAGCAGCCGCCCCGGAGCGGGAGAAGAGACCCAGTACTTC | CASSRPGAGEETQYF
NA | TRBJ1-1 | NA | TRBV19 | TGTGCCAGTAGTATGCTTGCAGCAAAGAACACTGAAGCTTTCTTT | CASSMLAAKNTEAFF
TRBD1 | TRBJ1-3 | NA | TRBV9 | TGTGCCAGCAGCGTACAGTTGCGGCAGGGGGAAGGAAACACCATATATTTT | CASSVQLRQGEGNTIYF
NA | TRBJ1-2 | NA | TRBV6-6 | TGTGCCGCCTATCTTGGGGGTAACTATGGCTACACCTTC | CAAYLGGNYGYTF
TRBD2 | TRBJ2-5 | NA | TRBV6-5 | TGTGCCAGCAGTCGTCCGGGACTAGCGGAAGAGACCCAGTACTTC | CASSRPGLAEETQYF
NA | TRBJ2-5 | NA | TRBV21-1 | TGTGCCAGCAGCAATGTCAGACAAGAGACCCAGTACTTC | CASSNVRQETQYF
NA | TRBJ1-1 | NA | TRBV7-9 | TGTGCCAGCAGCTTTGATGAGAACACTGAAGCTTTCTTT | CASSFDENTEAFF
NA | TRBJ2-5 | NA | TRBV27 | TGTGCCAGCAGTATCACCTACCAAGAGACCCAGTACTTC | CASSITYQETQYF
NA | TRBJ2-5 | NA | TRBV11-3 | TGTGCCAGCAGCCCCGGATTTCTAGACGGGACCCAGTACTTC | CASSPGFLDGTQYF
NA | TRBJ2-2 | NA | TRBV23-1 | TGCGCCAGCAGTCACCACCGGAACACCGGGGAGCTGTTTTTT | CASSHHRNTGELFF
NA | TRBJ1-2 | NA | TRBV6-1 | TGTGCCAGCAGTGTCGGCCCGCTCGGGGGGGGCTACACCTTC | CASSVGPLGGGYTF
TRBD2 | TRBJ2-2 | NA | TRBV5-1 | TGCGCCAGCAGCCCCGGGACTAGTCACACCGGGGAGCTGTTTTTT | CASSPGTSHTGELFF
NA | TRBJ1-3 | NA | TRBV7-8 | TGTGCCAGCAGCTTAGGTCCGAGGGGAACAGGAAACACCATATATTTT | CASSLGPRGTGNTIYF
NA | TRBJ1-4 | NA | TRBV7-9 | TGTGCCAGCAGCTTCGGTCCTTCCGGGACACGTGATGAAAAACTGTTTTTT | CASSFGPSGTRDEKLFF
TRBD2 | TRBJ2-5 | NA | TRBV9 | TGTGCCAGCAGCGGGACTAGCGGGGGCTATGGGGAGACCCAGTACTTC | CASSGTSGGYGETQYF
NA | TRBJ1-2 | once | TRBV19 | TGTGCCAGTTTTATGTGGCAGGGGCCCACTAACTATGGCTACACCTTC | CASFMWQGPTNYGYTF
TRBD2 | TRBJ2-5 | NA | TRBV7-9 | TGTGCCAGCACCATCTTGACTAGCGCCCAAATTCTTCAAGAGACCCAGTACTTC | CASTILTSAQILQETQYF
NA | TRBJ2-2 | NA | TRBV2 | TGTGCCAGCAGTGAAGAGGGTCCCCGGGGCACCGGGGAGCTGTTTTTT | CASSEEGPRGTGELFF
NA | TRBJ2-5 | NA | TRBV11-2 | TGTGCCAGCAGCTTATCGGACACTCAAGAGACCCAGTACTTC | CASSLSDTQETQYF